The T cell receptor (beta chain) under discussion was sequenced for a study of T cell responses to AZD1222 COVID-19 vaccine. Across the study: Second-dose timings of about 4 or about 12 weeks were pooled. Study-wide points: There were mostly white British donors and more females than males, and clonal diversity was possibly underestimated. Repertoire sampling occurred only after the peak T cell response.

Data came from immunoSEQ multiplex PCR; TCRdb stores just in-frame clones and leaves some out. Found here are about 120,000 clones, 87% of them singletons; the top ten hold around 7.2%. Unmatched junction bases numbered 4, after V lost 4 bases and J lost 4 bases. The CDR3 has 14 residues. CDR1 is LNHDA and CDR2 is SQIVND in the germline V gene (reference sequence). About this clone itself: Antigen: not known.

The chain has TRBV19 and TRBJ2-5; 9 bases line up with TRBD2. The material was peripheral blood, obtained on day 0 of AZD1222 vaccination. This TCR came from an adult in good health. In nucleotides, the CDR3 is TGTGCCAGTAGTACGCGGGGGGGCCGAGAGACCCAGTACTTC. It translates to CASSTRGGRETQYF.